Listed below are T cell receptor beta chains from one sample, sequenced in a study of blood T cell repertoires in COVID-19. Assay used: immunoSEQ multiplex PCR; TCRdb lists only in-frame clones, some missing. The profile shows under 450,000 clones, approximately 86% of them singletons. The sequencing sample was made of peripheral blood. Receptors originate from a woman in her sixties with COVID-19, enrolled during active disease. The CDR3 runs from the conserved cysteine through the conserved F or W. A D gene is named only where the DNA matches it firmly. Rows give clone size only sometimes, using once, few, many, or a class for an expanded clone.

CDR3 protein: CASSPGQGITNEKLFF; CDR3 DNA: TGTGCCAGCAGCCCTGGACAGGGGATAACTAATGAAAAACTGTTTTTT; D gene: TRBD1; clone size: .; J gene: TRBJ1-4; V gene: TRBV4-2
CDR3 protein: CASGWTSGGSLNEQFF; CDR3 DNA: TGTGCTAGTGGTTGGACTAGCGGGGGGAGCCTGAATGAGCAGTTCTTC; D gene: TRBD2; clone size: .; J gene: TRBJ2-1; V gene: TRBV12-5
CDR3 protein: CASAIQGGLNEQYF; CDR3 DNA: TGTGCCAGCGCCATCCAGGGGGGACTGAACGAGCAGTACTTC; D gene: .; clone size: .; J gene: TRBJ2-7; V gene: TRBV5-4
CDR3 protein: CASSLGGRLWAINEQFF; CDR3 DNA: TGTGCCAGCAGCCTAGGGGGTAGGTTATGGGCCATCAATGAGCAGTTCTTC; D gene: .; clone size: .; J gene: TRBJ2-1; V gene: TRBV14
CDR3 protein: CASSGPRDSSYNEQFF; CDR3 DNA: TGTGCCAGCAGCGGGCCCCGGGACAGCTCCTACAATGAGCAGTTCTTC; D gene: TRBD1; clone size: once; J gene: TRBJ2-1; V gene: TRBV7-9
CDR3 protein: CASSVDGSNQPQHF; CDR3 DNA: TGCGCCAGCAGCGTGGACGGTAGCAATCAGCCCCAGCATTTT; D gene: .; clone size: .; J gene: TRBJ1-5; V gene: TRBV5-1
CDR3 protein: CASSPWVADFNTGELFF; CDR3 DNA: TGTGCCAGCAGCCCCTGGGTAGCGGATTTTAACACCGGGGAGCTGTTTTTT; D gene: .; clone size: .; J gene: TRBJ2-2; V gene: TRBV7-8
CDR3 protein: CASRELTGSGANVLTF; CDR3 DNA: TGTGCCAGCAGGGAATTGACAGGGTCTGGGGCCAACGTCCTGACTTTC; D gene: TRBD1; clone size: .; J gene: TRBJ2-6; V gene: TRBV5-4
CDR3 protein: CASRPNWDTYYTQYF; CDR3 DNA: TGTGCCAGCAGACCTAATTGGGACACCTACTATACGCAGTATTTT; D gene: .; clone size: .; J gene: TRBJ2-3; V gene: TRBV27
CDR3 protein: CASGTGGGGYTF; CDR3 DNA: TGTGCCAGCGGGACAGGGGGCGGAGGCTACACCTTC; D gene: TRBD1; clone size: .; J gene: TRBJ1-2; V gene: TRBV12-3/TRBV12-4
CDR3 protein: CASSKAVGQYYGYTF; CDR3 DNA: TGTGCCAGCAGCAAAGCCGTGGGGCAGTACTATGGCTACACCTTC; D gene: .; clone size: .; J gene: TRBJ1-2; V gene: TRBV21-1
CDR3 protein: CASSLFTGSKNIQYF; CDR3 DNA: TGCGCCAGCAGCTTGTTTACCGGTTCCAAAAACATTCAGTACTTC; D gene: .; clone size: .; J gene: TRBJ2-4; V gene: TRBV5-1
CDR3 protein: CASSSARVPTSYEQYF; CDR3 DNA: TGTGCCAGCAGCTCCGCGCGGGTCCCCACATCCTACGAGCAGTACTTC; D gene: .; clone size: few; J gene: TRBJ2-7; V gene: TRBV21-1
CDR3 protein: CASRPAEALLYGYTF; CDR3 DNA: TGTGCCAGCAGGCCAGCGGAGGCCCTCCTATATGGCTACACCTTC; D gene: .; clone size: .; J gene: TRBJ1-2; V gene: TRBV5-6
CDR3 protein: CASSQGTVKLNSPLHF; CDR3 DNA: TGTGCCAGCAGCCAAGGGACAGTTAAACTTAATTCACCCCTCCACTTT; D gene: .; clone size: .; J gene: TRBJ1-6; V gene: TRBV3-1/TRBV3-2
CDR3 protein: CASSYPGLAGTLSTDTQYF; CDR3 DNA: TGTGCCAGCAGTTACCCGGGACTAGCGGGGACCCTTAGCACAGATACGCAGTATTTT; D gene: TRBD2; clone size: .; J gene: TRBJ2-3; V gene: TRBV6-2/TRBV6-3
CDR3 protein: CSAAFSGGYYEQYF; CDR3 DNA: TGCAGCGCAGCTTTTAGCGGGGGGTACTACGAGCAGTACTTC; D gene: TRBD2; clone size: .; J gene: TRBJ2-7; V gene: TRBV29-1
CDR3 protein: CASSSMGQSNEKLFF; CDR3 DNA: TGCGCCAGCAGTTCGATGGGACAGAGTAATGAAAAACTGTTTTTT; D gene: TRBD1; clone size: .; J gene: TRBJ1-4; V gene: TRBV5-1
CDR3 protein: CASSTTPNTGELFF; CDR3 DNA: TGCGCCAGCAGCACGACACCGAACACCGGGGAGCTGTTTTTT; D gene: .; clone size: .; J gene: TRBJ2-2; V gene: TRBV5-1
CDR3 protein: CASRWDRGNQPQHF; CDR3 DNA: TGTGCCAGTAGGTGGGACAGAGGGAATCAGCCCCAGCATTTT; D gene: TRBD1; clone size: .; J gene: TRBJ1-5; V gene: TRBV19
CDR3 protein: CASSLGGQGGEKLFF; CDR3 DNA: TGTGCCAGCAGCTTGGGGGGACAGGGAGGCGAAAAACTGTTTTTT; D gene: TRBD1; clone size: .; J gene: TRBJ1-4; V gene: TRBV5-6
CDR3 protein: CASSPALKPYRGQTGELFF; CDR3 DNA: TGTGCCAGCTCACCAGCCTTAAAGCCATACAGGGGGCAAACCGGGGAGCTGTTTTTT; D gene: TRBD1; clone size: .; J gene: TRBJ2-2; V gene: TRBV18
CDR3 protein: CASNVVSGTQYF; CDR3 DNA: TGTGCCAGCAACGTAGTCTCGGGTACGCAGTATTTT; D gene: .; clone size: .; J gene: TRBJ2-3; V gene: TRBV9
CDR3 protein: CATSGGTGDGYTF; CDR3 DNA: TGTGCCACCAGTGGCGGGACCGGCGATGGCTACACCTTC; D gene: .; clone size: .; J gene: TRBJ1-2; V gene: TRBV24-1
CDR3 protein: CASSDAETYGYTF; CDR3 DNA: TGTGCCAGCAGTGACGCGGAAACTTATGGCTACACCTTC; D gene: .; clone size: .; J gene: TRBJ1-2; V gene: TRBV6-1
CDR3 protein: CASSVRGSYNEQFF; CDR3 DNA: TGTGCCAGCAGTGTCCGGGGCTCCTACAATGAGCAGTTCTTC; D gene: .; clone size: .; J gene: TRBJ2-1; V gene: TRBV2
CDR3 protein: CASSLAADSYGYTF; CDR3 DNA: TGCGCCAGCAGCTTGGCGGCGGACAGTTATGGCTACACCTTC; D gene: .; clone size: few; J gene: TRBJ1-2; V gene: TRBV5-1
CDR3 protein: CASSPGQLGADTQYF; CDR3 DNA: TGTGCCAGCTCACCCGGACAGCTGGGGGCAGATACGCAGTATTTT; D gene: .; clone size: .; J gene: TRBJ2-3; V gene: TRBV18
CDR3 protein: CASSEDPGGANVLTF; CDR3 DNA: TGTGCCAGCAGTGAAGACCCAGGCGGGGCCAACGTCCTGACTTTC; D gene: .; clone size: .; J gene: TRBJ2-6; V gene: TRBV2
CDR3 protein: CASSAEGQMNTEAFF; CDR3 DNA: TGTGCCAGCAGTGCGGAGGGACAGATGAACACTGAAGCTTTCTTT; D gene: TRBD1; clone size: .; J gene: TRBJ1-1; V gene: TRBV2
CDR3 protein: CASSLEGRGREKLFF; CDR3 DNA: TGTGCCAGCAGCTTAGAGGGCAGGGGGCGAGAAAAACTGTTTTTT; D gene: TRBD1; clone size: once; J gene: TRBJ1-4; V gene: TRBV7-9
CDR3 protein: CASKRDRASNQPQHF; CDR3 DNA: TGTGCCAGCAAACGGGACAGGGCAAGCAATCAGCCCCAGCATTTT; D gene: TRBD1; clone size: .; J gene: TRBJ1-5; V gene: TRBV6-5
CDR3 protein: CASSIPGVGDNEQFF; CDR3 DNA: TGTGCCAGTAGTATTCCAGGGGTGGGGGACAATGAGCAGTTCTTC; D gene: .; clone size: once; J gene: TRBJ2-1; V gene: TRBV19
CDR3 protein: CASRRTGGPGNTEAFF; CDR3 DNA: TGTGCCAGTAGGCGGACAGGGGGCCCGGGGAACACTGAAGCTTTCTTT; D gene: TRBD1; clone size: .; J gene: TRBJ1-1; V gene: TRBV19
CDR3 protein: CASSYRQVTEAFF; CDR3 DNA: TGTGCCAGCAGCTACAGACAGGTAACTGAAGCTTTCTTT; D gene: .; clone size: .; J gene: TRBJ1-1; V gene: TRBV5-6
CDR3 protein: CASSFLAGVPYNEQFF; CDR3 DNA: TGTGCCAGCAGCTTTCTAGCGGGGGTTCCCTACAATGAGCAGTTCTTC; D gene: TRBD2; clone size: .; J gene: TRBJ2-1; V gene: TRBV7-8
CDR3 protein: CASSLDRLPYNSPLHF; CDR3 DNA: TGTGCCAGCAGCTTAGATCGACTGCCCTATAATTCACCCCTCCACTTT; D gene: .; clone size: .; J gene: TRBJ1-6; V gene: TRBV7-2
CDR3 protein: CASSLVPLTSAEAFF; CDR3 DNA: TGTGCCAGCAGCTTGGTACCCCTCACGAGCGCTGAAGCTTTCTTT; D gene: .; clone size: .; J gene: TRBJ1-1; V gene: TRBV5-4
CDR3 protein: CASSQGGQGMGGYTF; CDR3 DNA: TGTGCCAGCAGCCAAGGGGGACAGGGGATGGGTGGCTACACCTTC; D gene: TRBD1; clone size: .; J gene: TRBJ1-2; V gene: TRBV3-1/TRBV3-2
CDR3 protein: CASTPRGHSTDTQYF; CDR3 DNA: TGTGCCAGTACCCCGCGGGGGCATAGCACAGATACGCAGTATTTT; D gene: .; clone size: .; J gene: TRBJ2-3; V gene: TRBV19
CDR3 protein: CAWSVTSREQFF; CDR3 DNA: TGTGCCTGGAGTGTCACTTCGAGGGAGCAGTTCTTC; D gene: .; clone size: .; J gene: TRBJ2-1; V gene: TRBV30
CDR3 protein: CSVGQGIGNTIYF; CDR3 DNA: TGCAGCGTTGGTCAGGGGATCGGAAACACCATATATTTT; D gene: .; clone size: once; J gene: TRBJ1-3; V gene: TRBV29-1
CDR3 protein: CASSQSGLAVDTDTQYF; CDR3 DNA: TGTGCCAGCAGCCAATCCGGACTAGCGGTGGACACAGATACGCAGTATTTT; D gene: TRBD2; clone size: .; J gene: TRBJ2-3; V gene: TRBV3-1/TRBV3-2
CDR3 protein: CASSPPGLAGGRQFF; CDR3 DNA: TGTGCCAGCAGCCCTCCGGGACTAGCGGGGGGACGGCAGTTCTTC; D gene: TRBD2; clone size: .; J gene: TRBJ2-1; V gene: TRBV3-1/TRBV3-2
CDR3 protein: CASRQLALVADTQYF; CDR3 DNA: TGCGCCAGCAGACAACTAGCGCTGGTAGCAGATACGCAGTATTTT; D gene: TRBD2; clone size: once; J gene: TRBJ2-3; V gene: TRBV4-1
CDR3 protein: CASSTPQRTSGGQNEQFF; CDR3 DNA: TGTGCCAGTAGTACCCCCCAAAGGACTAGCGGGGGGCAGAATGAGCAGTTCTTC; D gene: TRBD2; clone size: .; J gene: TRBJ2-1; V gene: TRBV19
CDR3 protein: CASRGQGTDTQYF; CDR3 DNA: TGCGCCAGCAGGGGACAGGGCACAGATACGCAGTATTTT; D gene: TRBD1; clone size: .; J gene: TRBJ2-3; V gene: TRBV10-1
CDR3 protein: CASSDLQARGDTQYF; CDR3 DNA: TGTGCCAGCAGTGATCTGCAGGCCCGGGGAGATACGCAGTATTTT; D gene: .; clone size: .; J gene: TRBJ2-3; V gene: TRBV6-1
CDR3 protein: CASSLDQAGSSYNSPLHF; CDR3 DNA: TGTGCCAGCAGCTTAGATCAGGCAGGAAGCTCCTATAATTCACCCCTCCACTTT; D gene: .; clone size: few; J gene: TRBJ1-6; V gene: TRBV11-3
CDR3 protein: CASRQTLNEKLFF; CDR3 DNA: TGTGCCAGCCGACAGACCCTTAATGAAAAACTGTTTTTT; D gene: .; clone size: .; J gene: TRBJ1-4; V gene: TRBV6-5
CDR3 protein: CASSLDTYEQYF; CDR3 DNA: TGCGCCAGCAGCCTGGACACCTACGAGCAGTACTTC; D gene: .; clone size: .; J gene: TRBJ2-7; V gene: TRBV5-1
CDR3 protein: CASSQESRRSGKLFF; CDR3 DNA: TGTGCCAGCAGCCAAGAATCCCGAAGATCCGGAAAACTGTTTTTT; D gene: .; clone size: once; J gene: TRBJ1-4; V gene: TRBV4-2
CDR3 protein: CASGLEQAFYGYTF; CDR3 DNA: TGTGCTAGTGGTTTGGAGCAGGCGTTCTATGGCTACACCTTC; D gene: .; clone size: .; J gene: TRBJ1-2; V gene: TRBV12-5
CDR3 protein: CAWSPHQNTEAFF; CDR3 DNA: TGTGCCTGGAGTCCACACCAGAACACTGAAGCTTTCTTT; D gene: .; clone size: .; J gene: TRBJ1-1; V gene: TRBV30
CDR3 protein: CSVDRGLGGYTF; CDR3 DNA: TGCAGCGTTGACAGGGGGCTTGGGGGCTACACCTTC; D gene: TRBD1; clone size: once; J gene: TRBJ1-2; V gene: TRBV29-1
CDR3 protein: CASSSGQSTDTQYF; CDR3 DNA: TGCGCCAGCAGCTCCGGACAGTCCACAGATACGCAGTATTTT; D gene: .; clone size: few; J gene: TRBJ2-3; V gene: TRBV5-1
CDR3 protein: CASSPTREAWFPEAFF; CDR3 DNA: TGTGCCAGCTCACCAACCCGGGAGGCGTGGTTTCCTGAAGCTTTCTTT; D gene: .; clone size: .; J gene: TRBJ1-1; V gene: TRBV18
CDR3 protein: CASMQGGNEQYF; CDR3 DNA: TGTGCCAGCATGCAGGGGGGTAACGAGCAGTACTTC; D gene: .; clone size: few; J gene: TRBJ2-7; V gene: TRBV7-9